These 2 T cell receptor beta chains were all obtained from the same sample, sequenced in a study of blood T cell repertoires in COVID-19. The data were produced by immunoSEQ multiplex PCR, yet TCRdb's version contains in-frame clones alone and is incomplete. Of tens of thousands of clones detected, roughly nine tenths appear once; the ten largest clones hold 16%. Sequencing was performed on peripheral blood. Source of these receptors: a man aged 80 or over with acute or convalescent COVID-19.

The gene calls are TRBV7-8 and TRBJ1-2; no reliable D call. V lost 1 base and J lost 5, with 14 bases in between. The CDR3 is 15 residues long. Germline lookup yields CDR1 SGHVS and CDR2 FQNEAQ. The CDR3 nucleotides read TGTGCCAGCAGCTTAGAAGTTCGCGGGCCTTATGGCTACACCTTC. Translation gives CASSLEVRGPYGYTF. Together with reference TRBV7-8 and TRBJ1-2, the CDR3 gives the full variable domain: GAGVSQSPRYKVAKRGQDVALRCDPISGHVSLFWYQQALGQGPEFLTYFQNEAQLDKSGLPSDRFFAERPEGSVSTLKIQRTQQEDSAVYLCASSLEVRGPYGYTFGSGTRLTVV.

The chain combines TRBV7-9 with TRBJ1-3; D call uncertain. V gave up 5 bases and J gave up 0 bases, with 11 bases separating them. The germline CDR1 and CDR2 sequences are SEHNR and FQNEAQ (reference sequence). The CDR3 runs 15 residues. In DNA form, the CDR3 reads TGTGCCAGCAGCCCCCGGGGTGTCTCTGGAAACACCATATATTTT. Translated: CASSPRGVSGNTIYF.